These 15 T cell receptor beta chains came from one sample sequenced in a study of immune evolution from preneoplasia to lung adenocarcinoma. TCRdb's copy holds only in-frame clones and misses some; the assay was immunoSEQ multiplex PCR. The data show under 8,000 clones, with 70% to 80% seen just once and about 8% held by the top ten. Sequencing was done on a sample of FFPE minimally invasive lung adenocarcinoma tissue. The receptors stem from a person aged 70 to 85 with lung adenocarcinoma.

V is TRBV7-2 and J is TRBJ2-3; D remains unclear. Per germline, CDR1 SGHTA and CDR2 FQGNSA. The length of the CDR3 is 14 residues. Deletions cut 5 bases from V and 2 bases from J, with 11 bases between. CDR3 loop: CASSPQAATDTQYF. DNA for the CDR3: TGTGCCAGCAGCCCTCAGGCGGCCACAGATACGCAGTATTTT.

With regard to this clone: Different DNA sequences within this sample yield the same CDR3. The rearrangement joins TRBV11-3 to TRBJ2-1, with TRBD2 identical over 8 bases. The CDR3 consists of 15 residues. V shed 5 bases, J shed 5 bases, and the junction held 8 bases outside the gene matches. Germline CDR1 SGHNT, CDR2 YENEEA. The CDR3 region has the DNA TGTGCCAGCAGCCAGGGAACTAGCGGCCACAATGAGCAGTTCTTC. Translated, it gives CASSQGTSGHNEQFF.

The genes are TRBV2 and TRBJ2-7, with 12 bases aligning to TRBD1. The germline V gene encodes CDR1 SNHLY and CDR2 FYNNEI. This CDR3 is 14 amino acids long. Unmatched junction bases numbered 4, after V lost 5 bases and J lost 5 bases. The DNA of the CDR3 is TGTGCCAGCAGTCGGGACAGGGGGCATAACGAGCAGTACTTC. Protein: CASSRDRGHNEQYF.

This CDR3 reads CATSRVSSEQYF. In DNA, the CDR3 is TGTGCCACCAGCAGAGTAAGCTCCGAGCAGTACTTC. The V and J genes are TRBV15 and TRBJ2-7; D unclear. This CDR3 contains 12 residues. The V and J ends lost 1 base and 6 bases respectively, with 7 bases between them. Germline CDR1 is LNHNV and CDR2 is YYDKDF (reference sequence). Supplemented by reference TRBV15 and TRBJ2-7, the full variable domain reads DAMVIQNPRYQVTQFGKPVTLSCSQTLNHNVMYWYQQKSSQAPKLLFHYYDKDFNNEADTPDNFQSRRPNTSFCFLDIRSPGLGDTAMYLCATSRVSSEQYFGPGTRLTVT.

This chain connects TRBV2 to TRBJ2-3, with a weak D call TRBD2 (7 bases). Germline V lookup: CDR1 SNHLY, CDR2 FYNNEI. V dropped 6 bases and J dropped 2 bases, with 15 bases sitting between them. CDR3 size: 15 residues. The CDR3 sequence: CASRRGAGATDTQYF. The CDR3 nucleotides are TGTGCCAGCAGAAGAGGCGCGGGGGCCACAGATACGCAGTATTTT.

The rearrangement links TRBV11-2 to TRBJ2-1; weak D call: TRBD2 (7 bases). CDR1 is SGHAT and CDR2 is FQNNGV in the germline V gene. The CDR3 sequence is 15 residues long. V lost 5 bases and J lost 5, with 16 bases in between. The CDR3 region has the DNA TGTGCCAGCAGCCAGGGGCGGGGGATGGACAATGAGCAGTTCTTC. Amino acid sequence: CASSQGRGMDNEQFF.

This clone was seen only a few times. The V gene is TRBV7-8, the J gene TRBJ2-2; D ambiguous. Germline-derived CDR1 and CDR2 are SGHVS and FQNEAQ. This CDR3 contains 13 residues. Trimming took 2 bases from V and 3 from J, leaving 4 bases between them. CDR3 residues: CASSLLYTGELFF. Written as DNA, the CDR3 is TGTGCCAGCAGCTTATTATACACCGGGGAGCTGTTTTTT.

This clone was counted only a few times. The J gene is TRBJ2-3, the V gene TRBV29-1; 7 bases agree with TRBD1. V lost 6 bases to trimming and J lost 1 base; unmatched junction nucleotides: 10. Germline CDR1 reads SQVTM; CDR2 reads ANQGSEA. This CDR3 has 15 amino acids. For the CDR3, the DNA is TGCAGCGTGACACAACAGGGGAGTCGCACAGATACGCAGTATTTT. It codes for CSVTQQGSRTDTQYF.

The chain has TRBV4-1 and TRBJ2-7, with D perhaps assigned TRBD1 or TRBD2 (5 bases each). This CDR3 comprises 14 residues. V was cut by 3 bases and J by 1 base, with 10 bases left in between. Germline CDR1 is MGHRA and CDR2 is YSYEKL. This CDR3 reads CASSQGPLSYEQYF. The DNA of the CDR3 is TGCGCCAGCAGCCAGGGACCGTTATCCTACGAGCAGTACTTC.

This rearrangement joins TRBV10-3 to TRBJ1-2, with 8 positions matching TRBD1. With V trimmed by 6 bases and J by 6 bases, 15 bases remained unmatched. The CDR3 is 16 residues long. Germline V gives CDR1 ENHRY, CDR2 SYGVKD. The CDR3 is CAISQLPTGEGDGYTF. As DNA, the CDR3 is TGTGCCATCAGCCAGCTTCCGACAGGGGAAGGGGATGGCTACACCTTC.

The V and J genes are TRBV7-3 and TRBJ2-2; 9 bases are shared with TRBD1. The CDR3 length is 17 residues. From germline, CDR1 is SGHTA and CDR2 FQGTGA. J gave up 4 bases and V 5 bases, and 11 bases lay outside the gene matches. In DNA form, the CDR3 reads TGTGCCAGCAGCCTACACCCCGGGACAGGGACCACCGGGGAGCTGTTTTTT. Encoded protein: CASSLHPGTGTTGELFF.

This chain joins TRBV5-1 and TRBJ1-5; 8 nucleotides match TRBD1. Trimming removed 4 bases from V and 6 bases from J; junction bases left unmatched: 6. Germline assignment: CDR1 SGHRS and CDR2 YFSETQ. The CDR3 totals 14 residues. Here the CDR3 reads CASSPGGGVQPQHF. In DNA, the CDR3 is TGCGCCAGCAGCCCAGGGGGCGGCGTTCAGCCCCAGCATTTT.

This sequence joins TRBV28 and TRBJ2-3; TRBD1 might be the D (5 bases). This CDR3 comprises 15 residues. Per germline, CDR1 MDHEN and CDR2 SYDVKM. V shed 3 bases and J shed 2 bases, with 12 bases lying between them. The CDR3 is CASSFGDGHTDTQYF. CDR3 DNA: TGTGCCAGCAGTTTTGGTGACGGACACACAGATACGCAGTATTTT.

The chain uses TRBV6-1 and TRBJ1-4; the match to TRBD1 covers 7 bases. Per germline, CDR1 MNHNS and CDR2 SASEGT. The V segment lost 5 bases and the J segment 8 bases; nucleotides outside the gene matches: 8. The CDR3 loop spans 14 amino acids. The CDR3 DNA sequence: TGTGCCAGCAGTAACACAGGGGCAGGGGAAAAACTGTTTTTT. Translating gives CASSNTGAGEKLFF.

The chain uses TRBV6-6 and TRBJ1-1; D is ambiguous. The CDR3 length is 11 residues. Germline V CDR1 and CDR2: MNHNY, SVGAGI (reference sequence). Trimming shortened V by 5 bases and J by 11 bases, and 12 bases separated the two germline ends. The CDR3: CASSTGVAAFF. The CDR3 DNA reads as TGTGCCAGCAGTACCGGTGTGGCTGCTTTCTTT.